Shown below are 10 T cell receptor beta chains from a single sample sequenced in a study of vaccination and CD4 T cells after COVID-19. Cultured CD4+ T cell DNA was sequenced using the Oncomine TCR Beta short-read assay. Extraction of genomic DNA was performed on cultured CD4+ T cells. TCRdb passed the PCR reads through MiXCR, listing each CDR3 protein once. The sample includes more than 6,500 distinct CDR3 sequences, about two fifths of them seen just once. Treatment specified: approximately nine-day PBMC culture with coronavirus spike peptide pools or control peptides (ViraFEST assay). CD4+ T cells of the unexposed donor were collected before the COVID-19 pandemic (2011-2018). These receptors have no known antigen. The sample taken for sequencing was CD4+ T cells from blood, cultured in vitro. Every receptor here comes from a human donor in good health.

The gene calls are TRBV7-2 and TRBJ2-7, with 7 bases identical to TRBD2. The V segment lost 4 bases and the J segment 3 bases; nucleotides outside the gene matches: 9. CDR3 length: 15 residues. Germline V CDR1 and CDR2: SGHTA, FQGNSA. The CDR3 protein is CASSSPSGGNYEQYF. Here the CDR3 DNA reads TGTGCCAGCAGCTCCCCATCCGGGGGGAACTACGAGCAGTACTTC.

This clonotype was picked up one time. The CDR3 reads CSAGETSGRPTYNEQFF. The CDR3 DNA follows: TGCAGTGCGGGGGAGACTAGCGGGAGGCCGACTTACAATGAGCAGTTCTTC. The chain employs TRBV20-1 and TRBJ2-1, with TRBD2 identical over 13 bases. This CDR3 region has 17 residues. CDR1 DFQATT and CDR2 SNEGSKA come from the germline V gene (reference sequence). The trim removed 6 bases at V and 4 bases at J, leaving 12 bases unmatched.

The chain links TRBV30 to TRBJ2-2; D possibly matches TRBD1 or TRBD2 (5 bases each). The V and J ends lost 0 bases and 7 bases respectively, with 9 bases between them. The CDR3 sequence is 13 residues long. CDR1 GTSNPN and CDR2 SVGIG come from the germline V gene (reference sequence). In DNA form, the CDR3 reads TGTGCCTGGAGTGTACTGAGGGGCGGGGAGCTGTTTTTT. This gives the protein CAWSVLRGGELFF.

The rearrangement joins TRBV10-3 to TRBJ2-3; D is possibly TRBD1 (5 bases). This CDR3 contains 15 residues. Germline-derived CDR1 and CDR2 are ENHRY and SYGVKD. Trimming removed 3 bases from V and 0 bases from J, with 10 bases in between. CDR3 residues: CAISEQAASTDTQYF. As DNA, the CDR3 is TGTGCCATCAGTGAACAGGCCGCTAGCACAGATACGCAGTATTTT.

This clonotype appeared a few times. The gene calls are TRBV20-1 and TRBJ2-3; TRBD2 matches 7 bases. J lost 2 bases, V lost 6 bases, and 11 bases had no gene match. The CDR3 length is 15 residues. Germline CDR1 and CDR2: DFQATT and SNEGSKA (reference sequence). In DNA form, the CDR3 reads TGCAGTGCCCCACCGGGAGGCCCATCCACAGATACGCAGTATTTT. Encoded protein: CSAPPGGPSTDTQYF.

V is TRBV18 and J is TRBJ1-1; D call uncertain. Per germline, CDR1 KGHSH and CDR2 LQKENI. V was pared by 3 bases and J by 7 bases, with 9 bases between. CDR3 length equals 12 residues. The CDR3 sequence: CASSPGPFEAFF. DNA for the CDR3: TGTGCCAGCTCACCGGGTCCGTTTGAAGCTTTCTTT. The variable domain in full, completed from reference TRBV18 and TRBJ1-1, reads NAGVMQNPRHLVRRRGQEARLRCSPMKGHSHVYWYRQLPEEGLKFMVYLQKENIIDESGMPKERFSAEFPKEGPSILRIQQVVRGDSAAYFCASSPGPFEAFFGQGTRLTVV.

The chain is built from TRBV21-1 and TRBJ2-7; TRBD1 is taken as the D call from the table, unchecked against the DNA. TRBV21-1 is noted as a pseudogene. The CDR3 totals 14 residues. The CDR3 loop is CASTTDSCRDEQYF. CDR3 bases: TGTGCCAGCACAACTGACAGTTGCAGGGACGAGCAGTACTTC.

V is TRBV6-5 and J is TRBJ1-1, with D possibly TRBD1 on 5 matching bases. The V end was cut by 0 bases, the J end by 1 base, with 9 bases between. Germline CDR1 reads MNHEY; CDR2 reads SVGAGI. The CDR3 loop spans 15 amino acids. The chain's CDR3 is CASSYSHRQNTEAFF. CDR3 sequence (DNA): TGTGCCAGCAGTTACTCGCACAGGCAGAACACTGAAGCTTTCTTT.

This chain uses TRBV6-1 with TRBJ2-7, with 8 bases identical to TRBD1. The length of the CDR3 is 14 residues. The germline V gene encodes CDR1 MNHNS and CDR2 SASEGT. The V and J ends lost 3 bases and 2 bases, in that order; junction bases with no gene match: 3. CDR3 DNA sequence: TGTGCCAGCAGTGACGGACAGGGCCCCTACGAGCAGTACTTC. Encoded protein: CASSDGQGPYEQYF.

Note on this clonotype: The junction does not match germline at one end; this may be a read error. The chain is built from TRBV20-1 and TRBJ1-5, with 7 bases aligning to TRBD1. From germline, CDR1 is DFQATT and CDR2 SNEGSKA (reference sequence). This CDR3 comprises 15 residues. CDR3 residues: CSAKPAGTVNQSQHF. In nucleotides, the CDR3 is TGCAGTGCTAAGCCGGCCGGGACAGTTAATCAGTCCCAGCATTTT.